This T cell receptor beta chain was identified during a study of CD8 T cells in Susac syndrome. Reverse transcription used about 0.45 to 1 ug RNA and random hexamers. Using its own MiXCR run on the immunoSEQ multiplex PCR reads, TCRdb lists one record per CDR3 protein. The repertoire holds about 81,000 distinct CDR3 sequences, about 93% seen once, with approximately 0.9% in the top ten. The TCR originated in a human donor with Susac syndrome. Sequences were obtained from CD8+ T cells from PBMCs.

The CDR3 here is CASSPRTDPQETQYF. The CDR3 DNA is TGTGCCAGCTCACCCCGGACGGATCCTCAAGAGACCCAGTACTTC. The chain has TRBV18 and TRBJ2-5; the D is unclear. V gave up 3 bases and J gave up 2 bases, with 13 bases separating them. This CDR3 is 15 amino acids long. Germline-derived CDR1 and CDR2 are KGHSH and LQKENI.